The 30 T cell receptor beta chains in this list originate from one sample, sequenced in a study of cytomegalovirus exposure and HLA in healthy donors. The PCR employed 60 Vbeta primers together with 13 Jbeta primers. The table came from immunoSEQ multiplex PCR; TCRdb's copy has only in-frame clones and leaves some out. This sample has 110,000 to 150,000 clones, with around 75% found just once. Sequenced sample: PBMCs. The receptor set was obtained from a woman aged 40 to 50 in good health and CMV-seronegative.

This chain links TRBV5-1 with TRBJ2-3; TRBD2 is a possible D gene (6 bases). V lost 3 bases and J 0 bases, leaving 8 bases between the germline ends. Germline V gene data show CDR1 as SGHRS and CDR2 as YFSETQ. The CDR3 spans 14 residues. For the CDR3, the DNA is TGCGCCAGCAGCTGGGACTCGAGCACAGATACGCAGTATTTT. It encodes CASSWDSSTDTQYF.

The count of this clone is one. The V gene is TRBV5-6, the J gene TRBJ2-1, with D possibly matching TRBD1 (5 bases). The CDR3 has 16 amino acids. The ends were cut back, 2 bases at V and 0 bases at J, with 12 bases in the middle. CDR1 is SGHDT and CDR2 is YYEEEE in the germline V gene. DNA for the CDR3: TGTGCCAGCAGCTTAGACAGAGCTAGCTCCTACAATGAGCAGTTCTTC. This sequence encodes CASSLDRASSYNEQFF. Full variable domain (remainder filled in from reference TRBV5-6 and TRBJ2-1): DAGVTQSPTHLIKTRGQQVTLRCSPKSGHDTVSWYQQALGQGPQFIFQYYEEEERQRGNFPDRFSGHQFPNYSSELNVNALLLGDSALYLCASSLDRASSYNEQFFGPGTRLTVL.

This clone showed up just a few times. The chain carries TRBV5-1 and TRBJ1-1; D ambiguous. The CDR3 contains 14 residues. CDR1 is SGHRS and CDR2 is YFSETQ in the germline V gene. V was shortened by 2 bases and J by 1 base, with 9 bases between the two germline ends. CDR3 protein: CASSFRRENTEAFF. CDR3 sequence (DNA): TGCGCCAGCAGCTTCAGACGGGAGAACACTGAAGCTTTCTTT.

The chain has TRBV6-1 and TRBJ1-3; no definite D call. The CDR3 runs to 15 residues. V lost 7 bases and J lost 2, with 15 bases in between. Germline V gene lookup returns CDR1 MNHNS and CDR2 SASEGT. CDR3 nucleotides: TGTGCCAGCAATCCCCAGATACGGGCTGGAAACACCATATATTTT. Residues: CASNPQIRAGNTIYF.

J is TRBJ1-2 and V is TRBV14; 9 bases line up with TRBD1. Germline V gives CDR1 SGHDN, CDR2 FVKESK. The CDR3 runs 16 residues. V was pared by 0 bases and J by 6 bases, with 8 bases of the junction left unmatched. Here the CDR3 reads CASSQDWTGAWDGYTF. The CDR3 nucleotides are TGTGCCAGCAGCCAAGATTGGACAGGGGCCTGGGATGGCTACACCTTC.

Only one count was recorded for this clone. The chain is built from TRBV10-3 and TRBJ1-4; 7 nucleotides agree with TRBD1. Germline V gene sequence: CDR1 ENHRY, CDR2 SYGVKD. CDR3 length: 14 residues. The ends lost 6 bases at V and 3 bases at J; junction bases unmatched: 4. CDR3 protein: CAISGTASNEKLFF. The CDR3 region has the DNA TGTGCCATCAGCGGGACAGCATCTAATGAAAAACTGTTTTTT.

The gene calls are TRBV7-8 and TRBJ2-1, with a tentative D call TRBD2 (7 bases). The length of the CDR3 is 16 residues. Trimming cost V 2 bases and J 0 bases, with 11 bases left between them. Germline V gene lookup returns CDR1 SGHVS and CDR2 FQNEAQ. CDR3 region: CASSLRGGSSYNEQFF. DNA for the CDR3: TGTGCCAGCAGCTTAAGGGGGGGAAGCTCCTACAATGAGCAGTTCTTC.

The rearrangement uses TRBV28 and TRBJ1-2, with a possible D match to TRBD1 (6 bases). With 7 bases removed from V and 4 bases from J, the gap between germline ends came to 7 bases. Germline CDR1 is MDHEN and CDR2 is SYDVKM. This CDR3 comprises 11 residues. In DNA form, the CDR3 reads TGTGCCAGCACGGACAGCTATGGCTACACCTTC. Translation: CASTDSYGYTF.

The chain carries TRBV18 and TRBJ1-3; D unresolved. Germline V gene data show CDR1 as KGHSH and CDR2 as LQKENI. Trimming pared 6 bases from V and 0 bases from J, leaving 12 bases between. The CDR3 loop spans 15 amino acids. The CDR3 bases are TGTGCCAGCTCGGTTTCCAGAACCTCTGGAAACACCATATATTTT. This encodes CASSVSRTSGNTIYF.

This clone was found a few times. The rearrangement joins TRBV5-3 to TRBJ1-5; 9 nucleotides agree with TRBD1. TRBV5-3 has ORF status, its function being uncertain. The CDR3 consists of 15 residues. V gave up 1 base and J gave up 5 bases; unmatched junction bases: 4. The CDR3 sequence is CARSLKGQGHQPQHF. The CDR3, as DNA: TGTGCCAGAAGCTTGAAGGGACAGGGCCATCAGCCCCAGCATTTT.

This chain links TRBV30 with TRBJ1-2, with D maybe TRBD1 (6 bases). The CDR3 is 10 residues long. Between the trimmed V and J ends, which lost 5 bases and 6 bases, there was a span of 7 bases. Looked up from germline, CDR1 is GTSNPN and CDR2 is SVGIG (reference sequence). The CDR3 DNA sequence: TGTGCCTGGTACAGGGATGGCTACACCTTC. Translating gives CAWYRDGYTF.

The V and J genes are TRBV19 and TRBJ2-1; weak D call: TRBD1 (5 bases). The CDR3 contains 15 residues. Trimming shortened V by 3 bases and J by 2 bases, and 11 bases separated the two germline ends. Germline V CDR1 and CDR2: LNHDA, SQIVND (reference sequence). The CDR3 sequence is CASSMGLTPYNEQFF. CDR3 bases: TGTGCCAGTAGTATGGGGCTAACGCCCTACAATGAGCAGTTCTTC.

This rearrangement joins TRBV19 to TRBJ2-2; 7 nucleotides align to TRBD2. This CDR3 contains 14 residues. Germline-derived CDR1 and CDR2 are LNHDA and SQIVND (reference sequence). V was clipped by 4 bases and J by 3 bases; unmatched bases: 2. The CDR3 DNA follows: TGTGCCAGTAGTAGCGGGGGATACACCGGGGAGCTGTTTTTT. It encodes CASSSGGYTGELFF.

The chain carries TRBV7-8 and TRBJ2-7; D gene ambiguous. Trimming took 2 bases from V and 0 from J, leaving 8 bases between them. Germline assignment: CDR1 SGHVS and CDR2 FQNEAQ. The CDR3 contains 14 residues. DNA of the CDR3: TGTGCCAGCAGCTTATTAATCGGCTCCTACGAGCAGTACTTC. This encodes CASSLLIGSYEQYF.

This clone showed up just a few times. This CDR3 reads CASTLTGESNQPQHF. In DNA form, the CDR3 reads TGTGCCAGCACCTTGACAGGGGAAAGCAATCAGCCCCAGCATTTT. The J gene is TRBJ1-5, the V gene TRBV6-1; 8 bases are shared with TRBD1. The germline V gene has CDR1 MNHNS and CDR2 SASEGT. The trim removed 7 bases at V and 1 base at J, leaving 6 bases unmatched. The CDR3 covers 15 residues.

The chain carries TRBV5-1 and TRBJ1-1, with a possible D match to TRBD1 (6 bases). Germline-derived CDR1 and CDR2 are SGHRS and YFSETQ. The germline V and J ends were trimmed by 0 bases and 0 bases, with 12 bases remaining between them. The CDR3 contains 16 residues. DNA for the CDR3: TGCGCCAGCAGCTTGGCCACAGGGACCATGAACACTGAAGCTTTCTTT. This encodes CASSLATGTMNTEAFF.

The chain uses TRBV29-1 and TRBJ1-2, with D unclear. The CDR3 length is 12 residues. Trimming cost V 7 bases and J 6 bases, with 15 bases left between them. Germline assignment: CDR1 SQVTM and CDR2 ANQGSEA. The CDR3 DNA is TGCAGCGCCCGTCACGGAGGGAATGGCTACACCTTC. Translated: CSARHGGNGYTF. Full variable domain (remainder filled in from reference TRBV29-1 and TRBJ1-2): SAVISQKPSRDICQRGTSLTIQCQVDSQVTMMFWYRQQPGQSLTLIATANQGSEATYESGFVIDKFPISRPNLTFSTLTVSNMSPEDSSIYLCSARHGGNGYTFGSGTRLTVV.

The chain joins TRBV19 to TRBJ1-1; D not resolved. The CDR3 runs 14 residues. Germline-derived CDR1 and CDR2 are LNHDA and SQIVND (reference sequence). V was clipped by 3 bases and J by 0 bases, with 8 bases between them. CDR3 residues: CASSISQLNTEAFF. The CDR3, as DNA: TGTGCCAGTAGTATCAGTCAGTTGAACACTGAAGCTTTCTTT.

V and J are TRBV11-1 and TRBJ2-3, with D perhaps TRBD1 (5 bases). The V end lost 5 bases, the J end lost 4 bases, and 19 bases lay between the germline ends. Per the germline V gene, CDR1 is SGHAT and CDR2 is FQDESV (reference sequence). CDR3 size: 16 residues. CDR3 DNA: TGTGCCAGCAGCCCCGGTATCCAGGGCCGGGCAGATACGCAGTATTTT. Translating it yields CASSPGIQGRADTQYF.

The chain combines TRBV9 with TRBJ2-7; 7 bases are a match to TRBD2. CDR3 length equals 15 residues. With 3 bases clipped from V and 2 bases from J, the junction kept 8 bases outside the gene matches. Germline CDR1 is SGDLS and CDR2 is YYNGEE. CDR3: CASSAQTGGPYEQYF. The CDR3 nucleotides are TGTGCCAGCAGCGCACAGACGGGGGGACCCTACGAGCAGTACTTC.

The V and J genes are TRBV10-3 and TRBJ2-2; 9 bases map to TRBD1. The CDR3 totals 17 residues. With V trimmed by 6 bases and J by 2 bases, 10 bases remained unmatched. Per the germline V gene, CDR1 is ENHRY and CDR2 is SYGVKD. The CDR3 DNA sequence: TGTGCCATCAGGAAACATCAGGGACAGGGAAACACCGGGGAGCTGTTTTTT. Its protein is CAIRKHQGQGNTGELFF.

The rearrangement links TRBV6-5 to TRBJ1-1, with D unclear. The V and J ends lost 5 bases and 5 bases respectively, with 12 bases between them. The CDR3 consists of 13 residues. Germline V gene lookup returns CDR1 MNHEY and CDR2 SVGAGI. The CDR3 loop is CASSGPGMTEAFF. CDR3 DNA: TGTGCCAGCAGTGGCCCAGGAATGACTGAAGCTTTCTTT.

This sequence joins TRBV5-8 and TRBJ2-3; 8 nucleotides line up with TRBD1. V lost 4 bases to trimming and J lost 4 bases; unmatched junction nucleotides: 8. The CDR3 contains 15 residues. The germline CDR1 and CDR2 sequences are SGHTS and YDEGEE. For the CDR3, the DNA is TGTGCCAGCAGCCGTGGGACAGGTCACGCAGATACGCAGTATTTT. This codes for CASSRGTGHADTQYF.

CDR3 in amino acids: CASRAPGTGRSEQYF. The DNA for the CDR3 is TGTGCCAGTAGGGCCCCCGGGACAGGGCGTTCCGAGCAGTACTTC. V gene TRBV19 combines with J gene TRBJ2-7; TRBD1 matches at 9 bases. The CDR3 loop spans 15 amino acids. V dropped 6 bases and J dropped 6; count of bases not matched to a gene: 12. Germline values: CDR1 LNHDA, CDR2 SQIVND (reference sequence). The full variable domain, completed using reference TRBV19 and TRBJ2-7, is DGGITQSPKYLFRKEGQNVTLSCEQNLNHDAMYWYRQDPGQGLRLIYYSQIVNDFQKGDIAEGYSVSREKKESFPLTVTSAQKNPTAFYLCASRAPGTGRSEQYFGPGTRLTVT.

There are a few counts of this clone. The chain combines TRBV19 with TRBJ1-1; 7 bases map to TRBD1. Germline V lookup: CDR1 LNHDA, CDR2 SQIVND (reference sequence). Trimming cost V 7 bases and J 0 bases; bases outside gene matches: 5. The CDR3 extends over 14 amino acids. The CDR3 region has the DNA TGTGCCAGTACCTACAGGGGACTGAACACTGAAGCTTTCTTT. Encoded protein: CASTYRGLNTEAFF.

This clone was seen a single time. The chain employs TRBV4-1 and TRBJ2-3; TRBD2 matches at 9 bases. The CDR3 loop spans 17 amino acids. Per germline, CDR1 MGHRA and CDR2 YSYEKL. V was clipped by 5 bases and J by 0 bases; unmatched bases: 9. CDR3 amino acids: CASSFSGSGDSTDTQYF. CDR3 nucleotide sequence: TGCGCCAGCAGCTTTAGCGGGAGCGGGGATAGCACAGATACGCAGTATTTT.

V is TRBV4-1 and J is TRBJ1-2; 9 bases are a match to TRBD1. CDR3 length equals 15 residues. Germline CDR1 reads MGHRA; CDR2 reads YSYEKL. V was pared by 0 bases and J by 5 bases, with 4 bases of the junction left unmatched. In DNA form, the CDR3 reads TGCGCCAGCAGCCAAGACAACAGGGGGCTTTATGGCTACACCTTC. As protein: CASSQDNRGLYGYTF.

This clone was observed a few times. One end of the junction varies from germline; a read error may be responsible. The V gene is TRBV6-1, the J gene TRBJ2-7; D unresolved. This CDR3 is 10 amino acids long. Germline values: CDR1 MNHNS, CDR2 SASEGT. CDR3 bases: TGTGCCAGCAGTGAAGAAACGAGCAACTTC. It yields the protein CASSEETSNF.

This clone was picked up a small number of times. This chain joins TRBV27 and TRBJ2-1; D unclear. The CDR3 has 13 amino acids. Germline loops: CDR1 MNHEY, CDR2 SMNVEV (reference sequence). V lost 5 bases, J lost 8 bases, and 13 bases lay in between. The CDR3: CASSPMALDEQFF. As DNA, the CDR3 is TGTGCCAGCAGTCCGATGGCCCTCGATGAGCAGTTCTTC.

The count of this clone is one. The rearrangement uses TRBV6-5 and TRBJ1-6, with 7 bases aligning to TRBD1. The CDR3 consists of 14 residues. The germline CDR1 and CDR2 sequences are MNHEY and SVGAGI. The junction had 8 bases not matched to a gene; V was cut back by 5 bases and J by 10 bases. Here the CDR3 reads CASSRDSIGSPLHF. DNA of the CDR3: TGTGCCAGCAGTCGGGACAGTATCGGGTCACCCCTCCACTTT.